This TCR beta chain is from a study of OX40 agonist ivuxolimab in advanced cancers. General study findings and limits: At doses 0.1 to 3.0 mg/kg, CD4+ and CD8+ clones expanded.

For this clone: Antigen unknown.

Profiled with immunoSEQ multiplex PCR; TCRdb holds only in-frame clones, not every one. The data contain tens of thousands of clones, approximately 87% of them seen just once; the ten biggest clones take up under 2%. This receptor was obtained from an adult with an advanced solid tumor such as melanoma, head and neck, liver or kidney cancer. Source: CD4+ or CD8+ T cells sorted from blood, taken in a trial of the OX40 agonist ivuxolimab.

The CDR3 nucleotides are TGCGCCAGCAGCCAAGATATCCCGGGTCCTCGGAGGACTGAAGCTTTCTTT. This sequence encodes CASSQDIPGPRRTEAFF. This sequence joins TRBV4-3 and TRBJ1-1; the D is unclear. The CDR3 runs to 17 residues. Germline assignment: CDR1 LGHNA and CDR2 YSLEER. V lost 0 bases to trimming and J lost 5 bases, with 19 bases between them.